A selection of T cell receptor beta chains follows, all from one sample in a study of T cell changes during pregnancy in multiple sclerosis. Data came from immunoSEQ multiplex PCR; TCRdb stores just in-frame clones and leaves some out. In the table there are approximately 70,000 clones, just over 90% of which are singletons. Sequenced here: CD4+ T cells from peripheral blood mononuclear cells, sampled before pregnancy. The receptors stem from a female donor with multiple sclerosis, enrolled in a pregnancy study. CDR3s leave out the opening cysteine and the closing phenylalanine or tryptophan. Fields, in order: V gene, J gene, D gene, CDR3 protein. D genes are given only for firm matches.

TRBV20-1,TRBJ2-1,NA,SAIEVRQF
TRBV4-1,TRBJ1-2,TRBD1,ASNQGPGGAYGYT
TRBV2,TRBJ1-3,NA,ATGGFGAGNTIY
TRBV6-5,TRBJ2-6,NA,ASQGGPGANVLT
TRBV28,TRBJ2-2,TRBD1,ASSPGDRVLTGELF
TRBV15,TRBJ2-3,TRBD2,ATSRGGGGVQQY
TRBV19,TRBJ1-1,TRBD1,ASLRSGTGITEAF
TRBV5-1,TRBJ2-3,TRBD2,ASSPGLAGGLSVNTDTQY
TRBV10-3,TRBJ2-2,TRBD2,AISGRDEGELF
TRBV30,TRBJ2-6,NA,AWSSGDHSGANVLT
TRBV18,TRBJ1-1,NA,ASSPVAAEAF
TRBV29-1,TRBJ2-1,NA,SVVNRAYNEQF
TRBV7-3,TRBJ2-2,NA,ASSLTGGQDGELF
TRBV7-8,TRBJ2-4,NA,ASTEEGNIQY
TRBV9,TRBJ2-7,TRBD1,ASSVGDRLYEQY
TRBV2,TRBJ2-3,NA,ASSETSPGSDTQY
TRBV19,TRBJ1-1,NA,ASSPPQGRENTEAF
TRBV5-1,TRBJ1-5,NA,ASSLSGGGNQPQH
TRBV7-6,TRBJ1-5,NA,ASSLGAGQPQH
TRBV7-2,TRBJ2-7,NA,ASSPHRAGSSYEQY
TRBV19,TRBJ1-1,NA,ASMGVRRMGEMNTEAF
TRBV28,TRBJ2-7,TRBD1,ASSPFDRGWYEQY
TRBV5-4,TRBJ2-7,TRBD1,ASSWRTGVEQY
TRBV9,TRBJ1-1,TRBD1,ASSPQGGYTEAF
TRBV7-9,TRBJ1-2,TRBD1,ASSLAQGANYGYT
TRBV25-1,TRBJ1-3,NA,ASSALMAGGPIY
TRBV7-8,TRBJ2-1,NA,ASSLGAGLPYNEQF
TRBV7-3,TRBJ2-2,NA,ASRRQGYTGELF
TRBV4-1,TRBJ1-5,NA,ASSQEIGANQPQH
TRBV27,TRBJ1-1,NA,ASRTWDKIEAF
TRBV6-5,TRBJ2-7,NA,ASSYSSSPIGEQY